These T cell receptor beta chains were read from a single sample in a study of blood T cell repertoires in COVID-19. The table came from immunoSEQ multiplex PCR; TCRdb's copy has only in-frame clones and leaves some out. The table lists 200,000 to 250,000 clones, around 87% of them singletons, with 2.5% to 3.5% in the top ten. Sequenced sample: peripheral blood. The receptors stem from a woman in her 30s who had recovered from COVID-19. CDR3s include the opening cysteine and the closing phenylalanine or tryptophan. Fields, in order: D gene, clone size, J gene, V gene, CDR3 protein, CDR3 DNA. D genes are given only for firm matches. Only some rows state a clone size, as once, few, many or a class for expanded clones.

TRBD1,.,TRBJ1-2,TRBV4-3,CASSLGQGASGYTF,TGCGCCAGCAGCCTGGGACAGGGAGCGTCTGGCTACACCTTC
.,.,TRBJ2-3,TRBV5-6,CASSARIGGTQYF,TGTGCCAGCAGCGCCCGGATTGGGGGGACGCAGTATTTT
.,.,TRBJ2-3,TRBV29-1,CSVETTRQASAQYF,TGCAGCGTTGAAACAACTAGACAGGCTTCTGCGCAGTATTTT
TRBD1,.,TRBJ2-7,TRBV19,CASSRTGAYEQYF,TGTGCCAGTAGTAGGACAGGGGCCTACGAGCAGTACTTC
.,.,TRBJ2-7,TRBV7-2,CASSPPGRAPYEQYF,TGTGCCAGCAGCCCCCCGGGCAGGGCCCCGTACGAGCAGTACTTC
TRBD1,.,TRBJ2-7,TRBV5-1,CASSLVTGGFNEQYF,TGCGCCAGCAGCTTGGTCACAGGGGGCTTCAACGAGCAGTACTTC
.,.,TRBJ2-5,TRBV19,CASQTLGSQTQYF,TGTGCCAGTCAGACATTGGGGAGCCAGACCCAGTACTTC
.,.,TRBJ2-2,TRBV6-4,CASSDSNRQGIAGELFF,TGTGCCAGCAGTGACTCAAATCGGCAGGGTATAGCCGGGGAGCTGTTTTTT
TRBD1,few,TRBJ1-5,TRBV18,CASSEGGNSNQPQHF,TGTGCCAGCTCGGAAGGGGGCAATAGCAATCAGCCCCAGCATTTT
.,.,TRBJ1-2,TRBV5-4,CASSLDGGNYGYTF,TGTGCCAGCAGCTTGGATGGCGGAAACTATGGCTACACCTTC
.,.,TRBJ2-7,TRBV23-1,CASSPHLTRGSSYEQYF,TGCGCCAGCAGTCCTCACTTGACGAGAGGGTCCTCCTACGAGCAGTACTTC
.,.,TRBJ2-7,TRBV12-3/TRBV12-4,CASSPDHSYEQYF,TGTGCCAGCAGTCCAGACCACAGTTACGAGCAGTACTTC
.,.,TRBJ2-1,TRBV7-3,CASSLNYHSSYNEQFF,TGTGCCAGCAGCCTAAATTACCACAGCTCCTACAATGAGCAGTTCTTC
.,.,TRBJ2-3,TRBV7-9,CASSLGGLGGAMNTQYF,TGTGCCAGCAGCTTAGGAGGCCTTGGGGGGGCAATGAATACGCAGTATTTT
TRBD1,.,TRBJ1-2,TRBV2,CASTWDSPSYTF,TGTGCCAGCACTTGGGACAGTCCGAGCTACACCTTC
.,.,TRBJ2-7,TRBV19,CASSSGSSYEQYF,TGTGCCAGTAGTTCCGGTAGCTCCTACGAGCAGTACTTC
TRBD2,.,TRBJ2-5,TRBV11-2,CASSPSQGLARAETQYF,TGTGCCAGCAGCCCCTCCCAGGGACTAGCACGGGCAGAGACCCAGTACTTC
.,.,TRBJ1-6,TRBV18,CASSPRGGNDSPLHF,TGTGCCAGCTCACCCCGCGGGGGGAACGATTCACCCCTCCACTTT
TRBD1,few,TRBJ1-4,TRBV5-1,CASSRGQGASNEKLFF,TGCGCCAGCAGCCGGGGACAGGGGGCGTCTAATGAAAAACTGTTTTTT
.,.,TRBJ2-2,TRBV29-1,CSVEQAQSNTGELFF,TGCAGCGTTGAACAGGCACAATCGAACACCGGGGAGCTGTTTTTT
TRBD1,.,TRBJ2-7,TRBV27,CASSTRTGGHYEQYF,TGTGCCAGCAGTACTCGGACAGGGGGGCACTACGAGCAGTACTTC
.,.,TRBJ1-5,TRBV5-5,CASSLWGGAGISNQPQHF,TGTGCCAGCAGCTTGTGGGGGGGCGCAGGGATTAGCAATCAGCCCCAGCATTTT
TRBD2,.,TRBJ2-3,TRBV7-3,CASSARAGPGDTQYF,TGTGCCAGCAGCGCGCGAGCGGGGCCCGGGGATACGCAGTATTTT
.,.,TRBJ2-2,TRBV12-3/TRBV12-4,CASGRAAGELFF,TGTGCCAGCGGCAGGGCTGCCGGGGAGCTGTTTTTT
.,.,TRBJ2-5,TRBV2,CASGGGETQYF,TGTGCCAGCGGAGGAGGGGAGACCCAGTACTTC
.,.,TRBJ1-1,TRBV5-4,CASSSTAMNTEAFF,TGTGCCAGCAGCTCGACAGCAATGAACACTGAAGCTTTCTTT
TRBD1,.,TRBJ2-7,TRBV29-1,CSVDTGDDYEQYF,TGCAGCGTCGACACAGGGGATGACTACGAGCAGTACTTC
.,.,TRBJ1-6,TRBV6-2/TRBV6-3,CASSYPLGGVLNSPLHF,TGTGCCAGCAGTTACCCCCTAGGGGGGGTACTTAATTCACCCCTCCACTTT
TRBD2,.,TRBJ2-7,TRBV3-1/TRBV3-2,CASSQDQAGGGYEQYF,TGTGCCAGCAGCCAAGATCAAGCGGGGGGAGGGTACGAGCAGTACTTC
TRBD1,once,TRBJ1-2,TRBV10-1,CASSESGQAYGYTF,TGCGCCAGCAGTGAGTCCGGACAGGCCTATGGCTACACCTTC
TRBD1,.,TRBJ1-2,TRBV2,CASSDWTGEKSYGYTF,TGTGCCAGCAGTGACTGGACAGGGGAAAAATCCTATGGCTACACCTTC
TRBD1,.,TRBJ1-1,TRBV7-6,CASSPRQGSAEAFF,TGTGCCAGCAGCCCCAGACAGGGATCGGCTGAAGCTTTCTTT
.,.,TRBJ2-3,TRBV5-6,CASSLRLVVTDTQYF,TGTGCCAGCAGCTTAAGACTAGTAGTCACAGATACGCAGTATTTT
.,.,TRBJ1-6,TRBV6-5,CASRPRRGSPLHF,TGTGCCAGCAGACCTCGACGGGGTTCACCCCTCCACTTT
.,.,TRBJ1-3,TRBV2,CASSSVLSSGNTIYF,TGTGCCAGCAGCTCCGTCCTCAGCTCTGGAAACACCATATATTTT
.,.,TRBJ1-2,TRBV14,CASSQPIPGLNYGYTF,TGTGCCAGCAGCCAACCTATTCCCGGACTCAACTATGGCTACACCTTC
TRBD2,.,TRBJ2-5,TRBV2,CASSGRLAVIQETQYF,TGTGCCAGCAGTGGGAGACTAGCGGTGATTCAAGAGACCCAGTACTTC
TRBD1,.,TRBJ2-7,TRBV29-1,CSVGGQGGYEQYF,TGCAGCGTGGGAGGACAGGGAGGATACGAGCAGTACTTC
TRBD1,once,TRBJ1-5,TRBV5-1,CASSPGQVSNQPQHF,TGCGCCAGCAGCCCGGGACAGGTTAGCAATCAGCCCCAGCATTTT
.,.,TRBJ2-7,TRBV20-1,CSASVTVGYEQYF,TGCAGTGCTAGTGTTACAGTGGGCTACGAGCAGTACTTC
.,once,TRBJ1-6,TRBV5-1,CASSRLSAGRDSPLHF,TGCGCCAGCAGCCGACTTAGTGCAGGGAGGGATTCACCCCTCCACTTT